Following are 14 T cell receptor beta chains from one sample sequenced in a study of shared clonotypes between healthy human individuals. The method was immunoSEQ multiplex PCR; TCRdb's version includes in-frame clones alone and lacks a portion of them. In the table there are fewer than 400,000 clones, approximately 74% of which are singletons. Sample: memory CD4+ T cells sorted from blood. Subset described: CD45RA-negative fraction. Every receptor here comes from a man aged 25 to 45 in good health.

The chain has TRBV28 and TRBJ2-1; 13 bases are shared with TRBD2. This CDR3 region has 17 residues. The junction had 10 bases not matched to a gene; V was cut back by 4 bases and J by 7 bases. Germline V gene sequence: CDR1 MDHEN, CDR2 SYDVKM. CDR3 in DNA: TGTGCCAGCAGTTCTAGGCCCGGGACTAGCGGGACTAATGAGCAGTTCTTC. Its translation is CASSSRPGTSGTNEQFF.

This clone was seen a single time. V is TRBV6-1 and J is TRBJ2-7, with no clear D. Germline V gives CDR1 MNHNS, CDR2 SASEGT. V was shortened by 6 bases and J by 2 bases, with 17 bases between the two germline ends. The CDR3 sequence is 15 residues long. The DNA for the CDR3 is TGTGCCAGCAGGAACCTTCGGAACGGCACCTACGAGCAGTACTTC. Translation: CASRNLRNGTYEQYF.

V and J are TRBV11-3 and TRBJ2-5; the D call may be TRBD1 or TRBD2 (5 bases each). The germline gives CDR1 SGHNT, CDR2 YENEEA. The CDR3 extends over 16 amino acids. V gave up 2 bases and J gave up 0 bases, with 13 bases separating them. DNA of the CDR3: TGTGCCAGCAGCTTACGGTCGGGGCGGAACCAAGAGACCCAGTACTTC. It encodes CASSLRSGRNQETQYF.

The chain is built from TRBV19 and TRBJ1-2, with 9 nucleotides matching TRBD1. Germline-derived CDR1 and CDR2 are LNHDA and SQIVND (reference sequence). The ends lost 1 base at V and 8 bases at J; junction bases unmatched: 2. The CDR3 runs to 13 residues. The CDR3 bases are TGTGCCAGTAGTATAGGGACAGGGGACGGCTACACCTTC. Its translation: CASSIGTGDGYTF.

This clone was observed a few times. V gene TRBV7-9 combines with J gene TRBJ1-2; no clear D. V lost 5 bases to trimming and J lost 7 bases, with 17 bases between them. From germline, CDR1 is SEHNR and CDR2 FQNEAQ (reference sequence). The CDR3 runs 14 residues. This CDR3 is CASSVSTPGSGYTF. CDR3 nucleotides: TGTGCCAGCAGCGTGTCGACTCCTGGGTCTGGCTACACCTTC.

This rearrangement joins TRBV2 to TRBJ2-3; no clear D. The CDR3 runs 13 residues. The V and J ends lost 5 bases and 2 bases respectively, with 8 bases between them. Per the germline V gene, CDR1 is SNHLY and CDR2 is FYNNEI. CDR3 DNA sequence: TGTGCCAGCAGTTTAGGACCCACAGATACGCAGTATTTT. Its translation: CASSLGPTDTQYF.

This chain joins TRBV10-1 and TRBJ2-3; D perhaps matches TRBD2 (5 bases). The V end lost 4 bases, the J end lost 2 bases, and 10 bases lay between the germline ends. The germline V gene has CDR1 WNHNN and CDR2 SYGVQD (reference sequence). The CDR3 runs to 14 residues. The CDR3 reads CASSVGGPTDTQYF. The CDR3 DNA reads TGCGCCAGCAGTGTCGGAGGTCCCACAGATACGCAGTATTTT.

The CDR3 coding sequence is TGTGCCAGCTCACCAATCCCCAACCGCGGCTCCTACAATGAGCAGTTCTTC. As protein: CASSPIPNRGSYNEQFF. The chain has TRBV18 and TRBJ2-1; D is ambiguous. V lost 2 bases and J 0 bases, leaving 14 bases between the germline ends. The CDR3 is 17 amino acids. Germline assignment: CDR1 KGHSH and CDR2 LQKENI.

The V call is TRBV6-1, the J call TRBJ2-7, with a weak D call TRBD2 (5 bases). CDR3 size: 17 residues. Deletions cut 3 bases from V and 0 bases from J, with 18 bases between. Germline V lookup: CDR1 MNHNS, CDR2 SASEGT. The CDR3 loop is CASSDVGSSEGSYEQYF. Written as DNA, the CDR3 is TGTGCCAGCAGTGATGTCGGTAGCAGCGAGGGCTCCTACGAGCAGTACTTC.

This sequence joins TRBV4-1 and TRBJ1-2; D is unclear. The germline V gene encodes CDR1 MGHRA and CDR2 YSYEKL. V lost 1 base and J lost 10, with 10 bases in between. The CDR3 extends over 12 amino acids. CDR3 in amino acids: CASSQAGSIYTF. CDR3 bases: TGCGCCAGCAGCCAAGCCGGGTCAATCTACACCTTC.

The genes are TRBV7-2 and TRBJ2-7; D is unresolved. The CDR3 covers 14 residues. The germline CDR1 and CDR2 sequences are SGHTA and FQGNSA. Trimming pared 7 bases from V and 7 bases from J, leaving 20 bases between. The CDR3 DNA reads as TGTGCCAGCACCCAGGCCCCGGCATTGGGGGAGCAGTACTTC. It translates to CASTQAPALGEQYF.

This clone was counted a few times. This chain connects TRBV6-1 to TRBJ1-1; 8 nucleotides line up with TRBD1. CDR1 and CDR2 (germline): MNHNS, SASEGT. The CDR3 has 14 amino acids. The J segment lost 6 bases and the V segment lost 4 bases, leaving 7 bases of the junction unmatched. The CDR3 protein is CASSGLQGAAEAFF. CDR3 DNA: TGTGCCAGCAGTGGACTTCAGGGGGCGGCTGAAGCTTTCTTT.

V is TRBV2 and J is TRBJ2-2; D is unresolved. Germline V lookup: CDR1 SNHLY, CDR2 FYNNEI. V was cut by 8 bases and J by 3 bases, with 13 bases left in between. CDR3 length: 14 amino acids. DNA of the CDR3: TGTGCCAGCGAAGGACCGCTGGACACCGGGGAGCTGTTTTTT. Translation gives CASEGPLDTGELFF.

The rearrangement uses TRBV18 and TRBJ1-6, with a possible D match to TRBD1 (6 bases). V lost 3 bases, J lost 7 bases, and 16 bases lay in between. CDR1 and CDR2 from the germline V gene are KGHSH and LQKENI. This CDR3 comprises 16 residues. In nucleotides, the CDR3 is TGTGCCAGCTCACCCATCCAAGGGGGGTTCAATTCACCCCTCCACTTT. Its protein is CASSPIQGGFNSPLHF.